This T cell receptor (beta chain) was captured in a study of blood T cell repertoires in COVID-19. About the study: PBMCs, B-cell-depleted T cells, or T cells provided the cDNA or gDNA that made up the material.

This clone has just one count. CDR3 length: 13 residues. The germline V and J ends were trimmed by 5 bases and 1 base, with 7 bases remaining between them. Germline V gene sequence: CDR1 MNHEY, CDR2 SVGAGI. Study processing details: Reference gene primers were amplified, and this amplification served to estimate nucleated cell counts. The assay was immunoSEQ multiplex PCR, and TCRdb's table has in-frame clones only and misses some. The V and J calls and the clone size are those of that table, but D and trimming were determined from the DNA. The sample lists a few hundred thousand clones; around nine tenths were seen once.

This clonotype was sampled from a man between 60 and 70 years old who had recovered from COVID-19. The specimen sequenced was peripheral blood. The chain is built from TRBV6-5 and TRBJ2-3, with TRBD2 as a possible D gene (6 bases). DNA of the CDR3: TGTGCCAGCAGTCCGGGGGGCACAGATACGCAGTATTTT. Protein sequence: CASSPGGTDTQYF.